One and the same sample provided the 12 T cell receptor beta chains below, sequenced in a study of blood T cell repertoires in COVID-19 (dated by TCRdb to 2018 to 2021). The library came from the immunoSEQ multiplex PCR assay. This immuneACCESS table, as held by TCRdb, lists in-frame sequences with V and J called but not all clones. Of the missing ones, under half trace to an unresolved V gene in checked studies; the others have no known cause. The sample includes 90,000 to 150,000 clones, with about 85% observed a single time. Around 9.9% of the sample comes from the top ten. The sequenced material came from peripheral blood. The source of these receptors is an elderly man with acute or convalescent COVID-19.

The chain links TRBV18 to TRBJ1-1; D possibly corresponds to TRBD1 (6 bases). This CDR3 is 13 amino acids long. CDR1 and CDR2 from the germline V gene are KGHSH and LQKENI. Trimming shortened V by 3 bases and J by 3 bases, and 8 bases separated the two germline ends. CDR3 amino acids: CASSPHRDTEAFF. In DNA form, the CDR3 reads TGTGCCAGCTCACCCCACAGGGACACTGAAGCTTTCTTT. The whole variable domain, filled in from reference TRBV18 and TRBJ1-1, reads NAGVMQNPRHLVRRRGQEARLRCSPMKGHSHVYWYRQLPEEGLKFMVYLQKENIIDESGMPKERFSAEFPKEGPSILRIQQVVRGDSAAYFCASSPHRDTEAFFGQGTRLTVV.

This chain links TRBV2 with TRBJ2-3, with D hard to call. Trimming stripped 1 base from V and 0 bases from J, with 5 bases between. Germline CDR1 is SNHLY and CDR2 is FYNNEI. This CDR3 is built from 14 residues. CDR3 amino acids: CASSEVRSTDTQYF. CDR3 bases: TGTGCCAGCAGTGAAGTGCGGAGCACAGATACGCAGTATTTT.

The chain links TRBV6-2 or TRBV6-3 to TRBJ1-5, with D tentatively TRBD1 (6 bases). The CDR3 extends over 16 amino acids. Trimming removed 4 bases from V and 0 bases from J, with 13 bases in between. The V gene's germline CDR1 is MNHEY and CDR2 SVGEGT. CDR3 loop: CASSFDGQYSNQPQHF. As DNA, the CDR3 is TGTGCCAGCAGTTTCGATGGACAGTATAGCAATCAGCCCCAGCATTTT.

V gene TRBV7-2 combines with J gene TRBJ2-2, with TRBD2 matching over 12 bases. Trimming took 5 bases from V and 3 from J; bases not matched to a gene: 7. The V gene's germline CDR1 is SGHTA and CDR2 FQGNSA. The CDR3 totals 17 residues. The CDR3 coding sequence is TGTGCCAGCAGCCCCTCTAGCGGGGGGGCATACACCGGGGAGCTGTTTTTT. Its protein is CASSPSSGGAYTGELFF.

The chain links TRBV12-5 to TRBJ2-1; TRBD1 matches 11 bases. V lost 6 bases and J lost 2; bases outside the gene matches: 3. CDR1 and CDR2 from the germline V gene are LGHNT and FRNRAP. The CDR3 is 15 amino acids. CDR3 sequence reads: CASGSGQGAYNEQFF. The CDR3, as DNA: TGTGCTAGTGGCTCGGGACAGGGGGCCTACAATGAGCAGTTCTTC.

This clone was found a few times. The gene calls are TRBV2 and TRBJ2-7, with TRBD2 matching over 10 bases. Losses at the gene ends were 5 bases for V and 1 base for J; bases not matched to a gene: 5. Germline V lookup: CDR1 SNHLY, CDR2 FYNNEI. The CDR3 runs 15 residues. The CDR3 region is CASSPRTSGSYEQYF. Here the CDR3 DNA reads TGTGCCAGCAGTCCTCGGACTAGCGGTTCCTACGAGCAGTACTTC.

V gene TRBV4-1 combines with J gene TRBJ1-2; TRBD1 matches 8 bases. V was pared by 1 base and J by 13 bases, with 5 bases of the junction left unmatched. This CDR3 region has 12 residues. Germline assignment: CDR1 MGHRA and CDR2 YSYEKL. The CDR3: CASSQVRDRPTF. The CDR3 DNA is TGCGCCAGCAGCCAAGTGAGGGACAGGCCCACCTTC.

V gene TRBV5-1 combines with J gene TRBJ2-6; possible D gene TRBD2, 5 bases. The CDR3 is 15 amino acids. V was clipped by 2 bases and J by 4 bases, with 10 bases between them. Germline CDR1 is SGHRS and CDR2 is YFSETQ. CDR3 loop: CASSFGGAGANVLTF. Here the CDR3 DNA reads TGCGCCAGCAGCTTTGGAGGAGCCGGGGCCAACGTCCTGACTTTC.

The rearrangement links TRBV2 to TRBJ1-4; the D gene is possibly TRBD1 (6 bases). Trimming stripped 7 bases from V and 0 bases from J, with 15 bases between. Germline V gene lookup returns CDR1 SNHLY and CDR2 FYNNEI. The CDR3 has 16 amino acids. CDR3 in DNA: TGTGCCAGCACCCCAGACAGGAAACCAACTAATGAAAAACTGTTTTTT. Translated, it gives CASTPDRKPTNEKLFF. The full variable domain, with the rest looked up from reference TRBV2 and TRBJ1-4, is EPEVTQTPSHQVTQMGQEVILRCVPISNHLYFYWYRQILGQKVEFLVSFYNNEISEKSEIFDDQFSVERPDGSNFTLKIRSTKLEDSAMYFCASTPDRKPTNEKLFFGSGTQLSVL.

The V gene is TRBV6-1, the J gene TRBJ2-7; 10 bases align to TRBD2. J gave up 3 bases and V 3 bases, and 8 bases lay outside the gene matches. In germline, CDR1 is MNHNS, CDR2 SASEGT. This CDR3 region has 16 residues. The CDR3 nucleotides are TGTGCCAGCAGTGATAAAATAGCGGGGGGTAACTACGAGCAGTACTTC. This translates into CASSDKIAGGNYEQYF.

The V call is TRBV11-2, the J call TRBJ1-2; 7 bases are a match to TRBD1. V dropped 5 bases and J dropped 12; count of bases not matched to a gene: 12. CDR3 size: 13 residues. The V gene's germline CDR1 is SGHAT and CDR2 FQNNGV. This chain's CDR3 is CASSTRQGQGDTF. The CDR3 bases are TGTGCCAGCAGCACCCGACAGGGCCAAGGTGACACCTTC.

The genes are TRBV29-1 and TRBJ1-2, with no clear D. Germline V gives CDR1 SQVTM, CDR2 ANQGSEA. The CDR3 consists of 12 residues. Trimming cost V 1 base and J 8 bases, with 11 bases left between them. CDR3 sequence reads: CSVEVPAGGYTF. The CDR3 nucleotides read TGCAGCGTTGAAGTTCCGGCAGGCGGCTACACCTTC. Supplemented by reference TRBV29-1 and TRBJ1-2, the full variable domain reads SAVISQKPSRDICQRGTSLTIQCQVDSQVTMMFWYRQQPGQSLTLIATANQGSEATYESGFVIDKFPISRPNLTFSTLTVSNMSPEDSSIYLCSVEVPAGGYTFGSGTRLTVV.